This entry is about one TCR beta chain. Unique molecular identifiers featured in how the TCRbeta library was prepared. From the PCR reads, TCRdb called clonotypes with MiXCR, one entry per CDR3 protein. This sample yields approximately 1,000,000 distinct CDR3 sequences, of which roughly 29% are seen a single time; 28% belongs to the top ten. The data originate from a study of T-cell reconstitution after alpha-beta-depleted transplantation in children. The ends were cut back, 4 bases at V and 3 bases at J, with 9 bases in the middle. Germline V gene lookup returns CDR1 LNHDA and CDR2 SQIVND (reference sequence). CDR3 length equals 14 residues.

Sequenced material: PBMCs, mostly from graft donor cells, taken 360 days after TCRalphabeta/CD19-depleted stem cell transplant. The origin of this receptor is a boy in the first two years of life who had a stem cell transplant for SCID, so the T cells may come from the graft donor. The chain is built from TRBV19 and TRBJ2-2; no firm D call. The CDR3 region is CASSRPWDTGELFF. The CDR3 DNA reads TGTGCCAGTAGTAGACCCTGGGACACCGGGGAGCTGTTTTTT. The whole variable domain, filled in from reference TRBV19 and TRBJ2-2, reads DGGITQSPKYLFRKEGQNVTLSCEQNLNHDAMYWYRQDPGQGLRLIYYSQIVNDFQKGDIAEGYSVSREKKESFPLTVTSAQKNPTAFYLCASSRPWDTGELFFGEGSRLTVL.